Listed here is a single TCR beta chain. Data came from immunoSEQ multiplex PCR; TCRdb stores just in-frame clones and leaves some out. The repertoire holds under 150,000 clones, roughly 96% seen once, with 0.44% in the top ten. This entry belongs to a study of T cell changes during pregnancy in multiple sclerosis. V was cut by 2 bases and J by 0 bases, with 14 bases left in between. The CDR3 has 17 amino acids. From germline, CDR1 is SGHAT and CDR2 FQDESV (reference sequence). This chain uses TRBV11-1 with TRBJ2-1; D perhaps matches TRBD2 (6 bases). This sequence originates from a female donor with multiple sclerosis, enrolled in a pregnancy study. Specimen: peripheral blood, collected after pregnancy. CDR3 DNA: TGTGCCAGCAGCTTAACGCTAACCGGGAGCTCCTACAATGAGCAGTTCTTC. This encodes CASSLTLTGSSYNEQFF.